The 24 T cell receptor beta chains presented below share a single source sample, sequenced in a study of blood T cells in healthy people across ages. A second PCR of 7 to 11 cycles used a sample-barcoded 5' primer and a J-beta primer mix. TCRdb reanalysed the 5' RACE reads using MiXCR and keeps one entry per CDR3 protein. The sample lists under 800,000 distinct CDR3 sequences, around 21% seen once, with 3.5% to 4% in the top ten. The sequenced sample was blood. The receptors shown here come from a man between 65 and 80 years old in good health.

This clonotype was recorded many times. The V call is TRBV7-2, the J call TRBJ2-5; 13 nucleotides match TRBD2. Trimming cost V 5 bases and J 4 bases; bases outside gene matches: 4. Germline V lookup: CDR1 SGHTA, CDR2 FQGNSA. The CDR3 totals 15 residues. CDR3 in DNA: TGTGCCAGCAGCACTAGCGGGAGGGCCGCAGAGACCCAGTACTTC. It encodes CASSTSGRAAETQYF. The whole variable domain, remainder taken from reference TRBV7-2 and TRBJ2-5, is GAGVSQSPSNKVTEKGKDVELRCDPISGHTALYWYRQSLGQGLEFLIYFQGNSAPDKSGLPSDRFSAERTGGSVSTLTIQRTQQEDSAVYLCASSTSGRAAETQYFGPGTRLLVL.

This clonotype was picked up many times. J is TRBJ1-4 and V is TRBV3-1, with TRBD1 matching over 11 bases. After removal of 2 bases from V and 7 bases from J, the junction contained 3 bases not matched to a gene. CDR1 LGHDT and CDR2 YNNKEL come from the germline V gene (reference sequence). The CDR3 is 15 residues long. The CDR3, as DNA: TGTGCCAGCAGCCAATCGGGACAGGGGGGTGAAAAACTGTTTTTT. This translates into CASSQSGQGGEKLFF.

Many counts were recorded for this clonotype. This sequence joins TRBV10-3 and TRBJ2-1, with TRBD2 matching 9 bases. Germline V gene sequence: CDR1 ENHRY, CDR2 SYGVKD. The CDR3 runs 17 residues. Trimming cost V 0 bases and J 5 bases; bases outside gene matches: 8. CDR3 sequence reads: CAISESVAGDSHNEQFF. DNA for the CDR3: TGTGCCATCAGTGAGTCCGTAGCGGGAGATTCCCACAATGAGCAGTTCTTC.

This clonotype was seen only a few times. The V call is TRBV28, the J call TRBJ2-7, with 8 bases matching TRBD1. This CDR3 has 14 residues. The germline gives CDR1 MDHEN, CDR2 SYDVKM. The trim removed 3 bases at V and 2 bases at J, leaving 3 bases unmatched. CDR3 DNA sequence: TGTGCCAGCAGTTTGTCGGGACAGGCCTACGAGCAGTACTTC. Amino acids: CASSLSGQAYEQYF. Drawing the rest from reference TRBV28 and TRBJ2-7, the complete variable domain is DVKVTQSSRYLVKRTGEKVFLECVQDMDHENMFWYRQDPGLGLRLIYFSYDVKMKEKGDIPEGYSVSREKKERFSLILESASTNQTSMYLCASSLSGQAYEQYFGPGTRLTVT.

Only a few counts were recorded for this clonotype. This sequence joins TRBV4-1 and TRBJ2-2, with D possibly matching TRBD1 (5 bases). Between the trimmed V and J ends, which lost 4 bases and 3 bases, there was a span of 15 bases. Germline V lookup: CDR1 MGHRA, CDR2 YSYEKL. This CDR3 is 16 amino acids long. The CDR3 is CASSLRRGMDTGELFF. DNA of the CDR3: TGCGCCAGCAGCCTCCGAAGGGGTATGGACACCGGGGAGCTGTTTTTT.

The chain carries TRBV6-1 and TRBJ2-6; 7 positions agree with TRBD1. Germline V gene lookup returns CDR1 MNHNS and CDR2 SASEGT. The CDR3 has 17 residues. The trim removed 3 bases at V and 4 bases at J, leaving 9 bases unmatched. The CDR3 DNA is TGTGCCAGCAGTGACCGGGACAGACCTCCCGGGGCCAACGTCCTGACTTTC. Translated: CASSDRDRPPGANVLTF.

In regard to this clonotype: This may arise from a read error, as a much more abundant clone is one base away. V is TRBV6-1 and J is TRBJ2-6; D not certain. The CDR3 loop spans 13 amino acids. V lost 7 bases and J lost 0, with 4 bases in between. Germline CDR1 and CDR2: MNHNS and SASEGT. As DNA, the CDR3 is TGTGCCAGCATCATCTCTGGGGCCAACGTCCTGACTTTC. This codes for CASIISGANVLTF.

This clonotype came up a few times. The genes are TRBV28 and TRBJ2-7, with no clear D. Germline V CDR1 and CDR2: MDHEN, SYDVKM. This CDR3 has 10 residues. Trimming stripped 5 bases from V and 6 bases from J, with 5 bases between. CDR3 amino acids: CASSTREQYF. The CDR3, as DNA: TGTGCCAGCAGTACCCGCGAGCAGTACTTC.

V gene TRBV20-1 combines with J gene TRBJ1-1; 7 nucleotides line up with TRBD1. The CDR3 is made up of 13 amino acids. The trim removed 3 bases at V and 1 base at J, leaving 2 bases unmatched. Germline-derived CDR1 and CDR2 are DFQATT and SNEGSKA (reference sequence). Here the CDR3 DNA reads TGCAGTGCTAGTAACAGGGGGAACACTGAAGCTTTCTTT. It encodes CSASNRGNTEAFF.

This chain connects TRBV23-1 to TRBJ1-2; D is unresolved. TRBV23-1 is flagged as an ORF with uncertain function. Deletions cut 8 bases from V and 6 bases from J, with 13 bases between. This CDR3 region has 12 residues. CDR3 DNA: TGCGCCAGCTTGAGGGCCTCGGATGGCTACACCTTC. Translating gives CASLRASDGYTF.

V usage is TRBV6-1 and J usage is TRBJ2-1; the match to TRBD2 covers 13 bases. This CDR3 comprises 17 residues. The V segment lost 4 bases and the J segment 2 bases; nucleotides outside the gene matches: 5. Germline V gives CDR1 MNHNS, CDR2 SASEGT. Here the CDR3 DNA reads TGTGCCAGCAGTGCGACTAGCGGGAGGATCGCCTACAATGAGCAGTTCTTC. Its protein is CASSATSGRIAYNEQFF.

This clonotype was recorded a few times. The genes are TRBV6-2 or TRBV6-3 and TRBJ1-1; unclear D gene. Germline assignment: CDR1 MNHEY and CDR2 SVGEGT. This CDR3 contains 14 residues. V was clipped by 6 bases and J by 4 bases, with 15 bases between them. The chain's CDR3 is CASRWTPPSTEAFF. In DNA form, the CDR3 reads TGTGCCAGCAGATGGACGCCACCAAGCACTGAAGCTTTCTTT.

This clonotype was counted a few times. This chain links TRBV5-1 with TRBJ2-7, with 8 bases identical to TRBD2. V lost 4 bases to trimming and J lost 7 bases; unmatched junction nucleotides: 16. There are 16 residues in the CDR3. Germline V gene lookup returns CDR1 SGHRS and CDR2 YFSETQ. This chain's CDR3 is CASSQRGLAALYEQYF. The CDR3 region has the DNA TGCGCCAGCAGCCAGCGAGGACTAGCTGCGTTGTATGAGCAGTACTTC.

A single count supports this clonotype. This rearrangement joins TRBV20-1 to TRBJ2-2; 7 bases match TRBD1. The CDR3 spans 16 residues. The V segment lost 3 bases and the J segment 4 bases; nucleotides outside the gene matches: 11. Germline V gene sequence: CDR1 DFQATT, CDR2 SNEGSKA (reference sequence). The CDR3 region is CSASSPTGSGTGELFF. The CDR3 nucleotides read TGCAGTGCTAGTTCTCCGACAGGGTCGGGCACCGGGGAGCTGTTTTTT.

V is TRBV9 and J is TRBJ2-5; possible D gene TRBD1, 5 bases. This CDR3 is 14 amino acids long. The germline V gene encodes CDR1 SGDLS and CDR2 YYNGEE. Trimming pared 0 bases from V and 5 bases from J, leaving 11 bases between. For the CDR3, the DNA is TGTGCCAGCAGCGTAGAGGGGCCGGTGGAGACCCAGTACTTC. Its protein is CASSVEGPVETQYF.

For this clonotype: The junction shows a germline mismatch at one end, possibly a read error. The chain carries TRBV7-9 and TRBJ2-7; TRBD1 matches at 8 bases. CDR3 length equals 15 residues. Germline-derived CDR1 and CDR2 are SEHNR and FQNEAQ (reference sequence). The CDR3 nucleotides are TGTGCCAGCAGCTATCGGACAGGGTTAGGGTACGCGCAGTACTTC. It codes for CASSYRTGLGYAQYF.

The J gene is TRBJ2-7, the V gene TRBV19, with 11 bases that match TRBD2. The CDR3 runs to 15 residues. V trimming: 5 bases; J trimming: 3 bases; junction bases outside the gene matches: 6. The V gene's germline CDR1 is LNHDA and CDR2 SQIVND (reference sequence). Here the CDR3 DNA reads TGTGCCAGTAGTGAAACTAGCGGGAGACTCTACGAGCAGTACTTC. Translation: CASSETSGRLYEQYF. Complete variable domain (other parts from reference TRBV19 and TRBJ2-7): DGGITQSPKYLFRKEGQNVTLSCEQNLNHDAMYWYRQDPGQGLRLIYYSQIVNDFQKGDIAEGYSVSREKKESFPLTVTSAQKNPTAFYLCASSETSGRLYEQYFGPGTRLTVT.

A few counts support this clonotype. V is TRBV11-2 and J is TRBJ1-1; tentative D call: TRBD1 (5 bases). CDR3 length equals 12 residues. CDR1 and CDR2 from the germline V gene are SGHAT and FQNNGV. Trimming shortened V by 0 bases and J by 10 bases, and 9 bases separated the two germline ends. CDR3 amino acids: CASSLERGRAFF. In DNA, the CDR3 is TGTGCCAGCAGCTTAGAGCGGGGGAGAGCTTTCTTT.

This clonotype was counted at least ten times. The CDR3 DNA reads TGTGCCAGCAGTCCTGGGACTAGCGGGAGAGTCATTGAGCAGTTCTTC. Encoded protein: CASSPGTSGRVIEQFF. This sequence joins TRBV6-5 and TRBJ2-5; 14 bases are shared with TRBD2. The end of the DNA aligns better with TRBJ2-1, so the J call may be wrong. The CDR3 consists of 16 residues. CDR1 MNHEY and CDR2 SVGAGI come from the germline V gene.

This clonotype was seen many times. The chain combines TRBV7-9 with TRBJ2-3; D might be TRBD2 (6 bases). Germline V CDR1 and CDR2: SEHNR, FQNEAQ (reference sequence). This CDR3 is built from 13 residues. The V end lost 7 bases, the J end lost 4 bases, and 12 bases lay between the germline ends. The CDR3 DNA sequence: TGTGCCAGCATCGTCCCGGGGGCAGATACGCAGTATTTT. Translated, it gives CASIVPGADTQYF. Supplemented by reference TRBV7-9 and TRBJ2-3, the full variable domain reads DTGVSQNPRHKITKRGQNVTFRCDPISEHNRLYWYRQTLGQGPEFLTYFQNEAQLEKSRLLSDRFSAERPKGSFSTLEIQRTEQGDSAMYLCASIVPGADTQYFGPGTRLTVL.

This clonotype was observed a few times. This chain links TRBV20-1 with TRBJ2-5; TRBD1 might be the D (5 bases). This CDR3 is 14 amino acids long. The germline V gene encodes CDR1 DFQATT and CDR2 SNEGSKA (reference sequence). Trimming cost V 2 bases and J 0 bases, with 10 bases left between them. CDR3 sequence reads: CSARPTGYQETQYF. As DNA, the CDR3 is TGCAGTGCTAGACCTACAGGATACCAAGAGACCCAGTACTTC.

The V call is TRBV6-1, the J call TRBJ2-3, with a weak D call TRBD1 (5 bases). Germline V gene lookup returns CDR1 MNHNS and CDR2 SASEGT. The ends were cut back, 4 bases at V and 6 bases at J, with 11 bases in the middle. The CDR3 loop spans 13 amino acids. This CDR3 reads CASSALRGDTQYF. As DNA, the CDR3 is TGTGCCAGCAGTGCCCTTAGGGGTGATACGCAGTATTTT.

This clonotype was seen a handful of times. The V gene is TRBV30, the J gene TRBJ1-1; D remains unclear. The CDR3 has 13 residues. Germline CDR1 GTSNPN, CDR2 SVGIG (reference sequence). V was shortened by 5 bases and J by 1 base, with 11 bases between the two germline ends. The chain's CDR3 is CAWARRTNTEAFF. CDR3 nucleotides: TGTGCCTGGGCGAGGCGGACGAACACTGAAGCTTTCTTT.

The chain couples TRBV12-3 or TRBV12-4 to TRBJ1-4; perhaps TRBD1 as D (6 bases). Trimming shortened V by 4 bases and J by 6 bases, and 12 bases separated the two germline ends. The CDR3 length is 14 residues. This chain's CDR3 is CASSSSGVDEKLFF. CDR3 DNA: TGTGCCAGCAGTTCGTCAGGGGTTGATGAAAAACTGTTTTTT.